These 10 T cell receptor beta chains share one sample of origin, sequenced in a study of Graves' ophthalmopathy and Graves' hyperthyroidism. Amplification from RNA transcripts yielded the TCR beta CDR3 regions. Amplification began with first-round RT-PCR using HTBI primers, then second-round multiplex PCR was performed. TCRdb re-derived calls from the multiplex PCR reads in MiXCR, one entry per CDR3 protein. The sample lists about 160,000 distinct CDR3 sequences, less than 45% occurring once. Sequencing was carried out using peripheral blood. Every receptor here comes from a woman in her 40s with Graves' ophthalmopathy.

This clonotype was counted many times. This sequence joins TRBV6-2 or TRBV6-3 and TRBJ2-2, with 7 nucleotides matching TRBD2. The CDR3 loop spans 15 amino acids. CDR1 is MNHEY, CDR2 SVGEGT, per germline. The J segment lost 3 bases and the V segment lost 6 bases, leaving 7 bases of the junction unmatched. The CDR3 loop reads CASRAAGRDTGELFF. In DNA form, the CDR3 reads TGTGCCAGCAGGGCGGCGGGGAGGGACACCGGGGAGCTGTTTTTT.

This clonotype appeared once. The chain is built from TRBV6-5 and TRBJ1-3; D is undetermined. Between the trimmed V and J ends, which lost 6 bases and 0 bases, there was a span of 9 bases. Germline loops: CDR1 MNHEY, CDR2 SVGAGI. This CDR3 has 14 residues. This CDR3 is CASRYSGSGNTIYF. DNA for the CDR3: TGTGCCAGCAGATATTCAGGCTCTGGAAACACCATATATTTT.

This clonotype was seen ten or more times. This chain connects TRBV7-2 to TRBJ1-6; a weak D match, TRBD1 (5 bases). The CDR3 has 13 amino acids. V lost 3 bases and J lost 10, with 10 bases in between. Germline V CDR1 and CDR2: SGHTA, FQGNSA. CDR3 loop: CASSFGAGSPLHF. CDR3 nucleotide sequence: TGTGCCAGCAGCTTCGGGGCGGGCTCACCCCTCCACTTT.

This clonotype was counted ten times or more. CDR3 bases: TGTGCCAGCAGAGCCGGACTCAACTATGGCTACACCTTC. Translated: CASRAGLNYGYTF. The chain employs TRBV2 and TRBJ1-2, with D uncertain. This CDR3 is 13 amino acids long. Deletions cut 6 bases from V and 2 bases from J, with 10 bases between. CDR1 and CDR2 (germline): SNHLY, FYNNEI. Together with reference TRBV2 and TRBJ1-2, the CDR3 gives the full variable domain: EPEVTQTPSHQVTQMGQEVILRCVPISNHLYFYWYRQILGQKVEFLVSFYNNEISEKSEIFDDQFSVERPDGSNFTLKIRSTKLEDSAMYFCASRAGLNYGYTFGSGTRLTVV.

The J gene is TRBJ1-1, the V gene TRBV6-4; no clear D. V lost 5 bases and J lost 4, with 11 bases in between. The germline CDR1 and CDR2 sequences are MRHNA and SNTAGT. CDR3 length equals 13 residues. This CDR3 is CASSYIRATEAFF. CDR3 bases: TGTGCCAGCAGTTACATTAGGGCCACTGAAGCTTTCTTT.

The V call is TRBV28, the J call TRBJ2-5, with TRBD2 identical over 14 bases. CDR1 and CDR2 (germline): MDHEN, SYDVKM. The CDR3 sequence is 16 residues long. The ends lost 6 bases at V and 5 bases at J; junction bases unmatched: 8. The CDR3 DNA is TGTGCCAGCAGATCGGGGGGACTAGCGGGAGAGGAGACCCAGTACTTC. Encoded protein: CASRSGGLAGEETQYF.

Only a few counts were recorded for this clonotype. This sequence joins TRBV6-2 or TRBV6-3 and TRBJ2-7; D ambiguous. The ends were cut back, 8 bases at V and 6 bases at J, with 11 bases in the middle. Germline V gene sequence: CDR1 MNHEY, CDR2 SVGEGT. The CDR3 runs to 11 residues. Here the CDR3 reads CASGSMSEQYF. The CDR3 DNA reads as TGTGCCAGCGGGTCTATGTCCGAGCAGTACTTC.

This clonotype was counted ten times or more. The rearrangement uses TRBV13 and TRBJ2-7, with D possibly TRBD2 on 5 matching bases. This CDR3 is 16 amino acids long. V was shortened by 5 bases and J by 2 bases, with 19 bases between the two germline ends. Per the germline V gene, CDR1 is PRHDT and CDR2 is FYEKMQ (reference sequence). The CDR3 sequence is CASSRRLDSGAYEQYF. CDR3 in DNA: TGTGCCAGCAGCCGAAGACTTGACTCCGGGGCCTACGAGCAGTACTTC.

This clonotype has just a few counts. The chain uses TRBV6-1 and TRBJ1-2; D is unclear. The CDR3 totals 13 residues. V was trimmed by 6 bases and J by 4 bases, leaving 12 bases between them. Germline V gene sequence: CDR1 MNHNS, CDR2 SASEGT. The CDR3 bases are TGTGCCAGCAGATCTTCAATCGGCTATGGCTACACCTTC. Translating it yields CASRSSIGYGYTF.

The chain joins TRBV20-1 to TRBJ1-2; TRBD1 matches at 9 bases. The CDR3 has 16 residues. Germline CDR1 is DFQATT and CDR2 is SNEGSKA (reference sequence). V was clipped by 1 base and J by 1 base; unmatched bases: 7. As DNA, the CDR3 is TGCAGTGCTAGAGTCCCGGGACAGGGAATTAACTATGGCTACACCTTC. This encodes CSARVPGQGINYGYTF.